The clone carrying this TCR beta chain was seen at least ten times. Its specificity is not known. This sample was taken from a study of T cells in Graves' hyperthyroidism and ophthalmopathy. General study points: Among clonotypes expanded in thyroid above 0.001, most were also found in blood.

The source of the PBMCs was around 9 ml of fresh peripheral blood. The investigators amplified TCR beta CDR3 regions from RNA transcripts. Using the HTBI primer set, a first-round RT-PCR was run on the TCR CDR3. Each CDR3 protein gets one entry after TCRdb re-called the multiplex PCR reads with MiXCR. This sample has 350,000 to 400,000 distinct CDR3 sequences, with approximately 18% found just once. Sequenced input: blood. The receptor's source is a man between 18 and 29 years old with Graves' ophthalmopathy.

The DNA of the CDR3 is TGTGCCAGCAGCCAAGAAACTAGCGGGGGGGAAGAGACCCAGTACTTC. Residues: CASSQETSGGEETQYF. This chain uses TRBV3-1 with TRBJ2-5; 13 bases are a match to TRBD2. Germline lookup yields CDR1 LGHDT and CDR2 YNNKEL (reference sequence). The CDR3 covers 16 residues. Trimming took 0 bases from V and 3 from J; bases not matched to a gene: 1.